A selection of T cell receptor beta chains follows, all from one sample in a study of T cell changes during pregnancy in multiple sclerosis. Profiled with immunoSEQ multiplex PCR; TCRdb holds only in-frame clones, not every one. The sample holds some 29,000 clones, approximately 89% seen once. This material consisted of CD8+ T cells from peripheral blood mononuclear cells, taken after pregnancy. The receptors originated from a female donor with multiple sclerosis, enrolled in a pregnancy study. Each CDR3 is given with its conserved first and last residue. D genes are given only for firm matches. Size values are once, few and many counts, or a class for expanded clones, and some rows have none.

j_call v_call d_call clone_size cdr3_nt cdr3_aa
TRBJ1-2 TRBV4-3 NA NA TGCGCCAGCAGCCAAGATTGGGGGGGCAACTATGGCTACACCTTC CASSQDWGGNYGYTF
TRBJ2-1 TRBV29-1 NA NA TGCAGCGTTGAGACGGCGGGGTTTTACAATGAGCAGTTCTTC CSVETAGFYNEQFF
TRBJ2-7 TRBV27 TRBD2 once TGTGCCAGCAGTCCGGGTGGGCGGGAGGGCCTTTACGAGCAGTACTTC CASSPGGREGLYEQYF
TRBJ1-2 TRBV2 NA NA TGTGCCAGCCGGGACTGGAACTATGGCTACACCTTC CASRDWNYGYTF
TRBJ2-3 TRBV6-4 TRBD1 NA TGTGCCAGCAGTGAAGGGACAGGGTTCACAGATACGCAGTATTTT CASSEGTGFTDTQYF
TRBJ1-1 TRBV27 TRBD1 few TGTGCCAGCAGTTTATCGCTAACAGGGGGAACTGAAGCTTTCTTT CASSLSLTGGTEAFF
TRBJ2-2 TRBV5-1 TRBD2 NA TGCGCCAGTGAAGCGGGAGGCGGCACCGGGGAGCTGTTTTTT CASEAGGGTGELFF
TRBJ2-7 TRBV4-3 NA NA TGCGCCAGCAGCCAAGATCGTAACTCTTACTACGAGCAGTACTTC CASSQDRNSYYEQYF
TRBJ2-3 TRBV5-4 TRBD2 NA TGTGCCAGCAGCTTCTTGGCGGGAGGTAGCACAGATACGCAGTATTTT CASSFLAGGSTDTQYF
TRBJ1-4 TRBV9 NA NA TGTGCCAGCAGCCCAGGCGAAACTCTAAGAAATGAAAAACTGTTTTTT CASSPGETLRNEKLFF
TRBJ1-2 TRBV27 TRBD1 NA TGTGCCAGCAGTGGACAGGGCTGGCGTGGCTACACCTTC CASSGQGWRGYTF
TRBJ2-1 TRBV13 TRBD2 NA TGTGCCAGCAGCTTAGTGGGGACTAGCGGGGGCTCCTACAATGAGCAGTTCTTC CASSLVGTSGGSYNEQFF
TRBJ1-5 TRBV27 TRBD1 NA TGTGCCAGCCGCTTGACAGGGGCCAATCAGCCCCAGCATTTT CASRLTGANQPQHF
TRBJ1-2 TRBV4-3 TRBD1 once TGCGCCAGCAGCCAAGGGCGAACAGGGGCCTACTATGGCTACACCTTC CASSQGRTGAYYGYTF
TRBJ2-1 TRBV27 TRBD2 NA TGTGCCAGCAGCCCGGGACTAGCGGCCTACAATGAGCAGTTCTTC CASSPGLAAYNEQFF
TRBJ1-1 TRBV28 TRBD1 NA TGTGCCAGCAAGAGACAGGGTGGCACTGAAGCTTTCTTT CASKRQGGTEAFF
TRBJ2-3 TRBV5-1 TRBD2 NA TGCGCCAGCAGCTCAGCGGGAGGGCGCACAGATACGCAGTATTTT CASSSAGGRTDTQYF
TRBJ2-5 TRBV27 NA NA TGTGCCAGCAGTTCTCTGTACCAAGAGACCCAGTACTTC CASSSLYQETQYF
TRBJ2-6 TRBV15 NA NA TGTGCCACCAGCACGACACTCTCTGGGGCCAACGTCCTGACTTTC CATSTTLSGANVLTF
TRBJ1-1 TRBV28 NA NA TGTGCCAGCAGTTTATTCGCGGAGGCGATGAACACTGAAGCTTTCTTT CASSLFAEAMNTEAFF
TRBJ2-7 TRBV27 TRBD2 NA TGTGCCAGCAGTTTGCGGGAGGGGTACGAGCAGTACTTC CASSLREGYEQYF
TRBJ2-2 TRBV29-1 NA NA TGCAGCGTTGAGTCCGGAGCTTCTAACACCGGGGAGCTGTTTTTT CSVESGASNTGELFF
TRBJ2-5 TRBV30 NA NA TGTGCCTGGAGTCCCCCCCAGGGTGGAGAGACCCAGTACTTC CAWSPPQGGETQYF
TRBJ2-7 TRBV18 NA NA TGTGCCAGCTCCCCCCTGGACTCAATGACCTCCTACGAGCAGTACTTC CASSPLDSMTSYEQYF
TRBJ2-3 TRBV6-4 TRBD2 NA TGTGCCAGCAGTGACCTGGCGGGAGGGTCCCCAGATACGCAGTATTTT CASSDLAGGSPDTQYF
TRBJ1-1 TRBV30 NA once TGTGCCTGGGGGTTGGGCGGGGGGAACGCTGAAGCTTTCTTT CAWGLGGGNAEAFF
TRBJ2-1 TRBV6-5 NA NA TGTGCCAGCAGTTACTTGAGCTCCTACAATGAGCAGTTCTTC CASSYLSSYNEQFF
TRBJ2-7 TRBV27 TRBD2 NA TGTGCCAGCAGTTATGGACTAGCTTGGGAGCAGTACTTC CASSYGLAWEQYF